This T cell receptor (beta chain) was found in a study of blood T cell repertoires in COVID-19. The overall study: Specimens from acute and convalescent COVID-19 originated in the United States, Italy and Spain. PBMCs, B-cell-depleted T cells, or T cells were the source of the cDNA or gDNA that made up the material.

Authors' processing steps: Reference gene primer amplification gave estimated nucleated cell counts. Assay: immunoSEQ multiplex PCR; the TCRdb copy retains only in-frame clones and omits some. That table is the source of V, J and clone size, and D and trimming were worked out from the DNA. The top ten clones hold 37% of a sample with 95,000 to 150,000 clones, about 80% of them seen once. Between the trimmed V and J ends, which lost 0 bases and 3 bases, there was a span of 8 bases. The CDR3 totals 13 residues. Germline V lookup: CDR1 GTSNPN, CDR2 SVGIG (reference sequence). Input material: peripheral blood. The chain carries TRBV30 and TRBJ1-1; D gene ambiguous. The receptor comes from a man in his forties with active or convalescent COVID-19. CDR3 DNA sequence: TGTGCCTGGAGTGTAAGCCTTGACACTGAAGCTTTCTTT. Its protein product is CAWSVSLDTEAFF. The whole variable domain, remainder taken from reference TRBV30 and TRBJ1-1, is SQTIHQWPATLVQPVGSPLSLECTVEGTSNPNLYWYRQAAGRGLQLLFYSVGIGQISSEVPQNLSASRPQDRQFILSSKKLLLSDSGFYLCAWSVSLDTEAFFGQGTRLTVV.